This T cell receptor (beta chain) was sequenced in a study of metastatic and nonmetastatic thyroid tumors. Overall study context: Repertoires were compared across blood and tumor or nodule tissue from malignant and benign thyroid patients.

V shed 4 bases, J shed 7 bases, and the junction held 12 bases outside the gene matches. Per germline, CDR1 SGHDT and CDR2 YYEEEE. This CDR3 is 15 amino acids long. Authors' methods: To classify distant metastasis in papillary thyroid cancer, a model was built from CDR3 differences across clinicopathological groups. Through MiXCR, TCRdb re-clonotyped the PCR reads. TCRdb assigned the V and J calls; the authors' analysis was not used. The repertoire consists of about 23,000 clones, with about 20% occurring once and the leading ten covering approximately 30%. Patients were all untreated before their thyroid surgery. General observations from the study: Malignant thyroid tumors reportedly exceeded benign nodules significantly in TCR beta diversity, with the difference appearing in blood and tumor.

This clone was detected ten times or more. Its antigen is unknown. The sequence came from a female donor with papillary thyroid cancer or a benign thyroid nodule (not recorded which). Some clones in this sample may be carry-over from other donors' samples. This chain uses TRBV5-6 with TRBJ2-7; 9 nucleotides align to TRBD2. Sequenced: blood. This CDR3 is CASSPSSGSSWEQYF. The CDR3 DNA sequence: TGTGCCAGCAGCCCCAGTAGCGGGAGCTCTTGGGAGCAGTACTTC.